Each of the 10 T cell receptor beta chains below was sequenced from the same sample in a study of T cells in Graves' hyperthyroidism and ophthalmopathy. The CDR3 regions of TCR beta were amplified from RNA transcripts. A first-round RT-PCR of the TCR CDR3 used the HTBI primer set. TCRdb processed the multiplex PCR reads anew with MiXCR; each CDR3 protein has one entry. This sample has some 560,000 distinct CDR3 sequences; about 14% occur once, and the top ten carry 14%. The sequenced material came from blood. The source is a woman aged 40 to 55 with Graves' hyperthyroidism.

At least ten counts were recorded for this clonotype. The chain uses TRBV14 and TRBJ2-2; D is possibly TRBD2 (7 bases). Trimming cost V 4 bases and J 6 bases, with 12 bases left between them. CDR1 SGHDN and CDR2 FVKESK come from the germline V gene. This CDR3 spans 14 amino acids. CDR3 DNA sequence: TGTGCCAGCAGCCCTGGCGGGGGCCCCGGGGAGCTGTTTTTT. Protein product: CASSPGGGPGELFF.

This clonotype was counted ten times or more. The V gene is TRBV18, the J gene TRBJ1-1; 7 bases are shared with TRBD1. Germline V gene data show CDR1 as KGHSH and CDR2 as LQKENI. V dropped 2 bases and J dropped 11; count of bases not matched to a gene: 11. CDR3 length equals 14 residues. This CDR3 reads CASSPDRASRRAFF. CDR3 DNA: TGTGCCAGCTCACCAGACAGGGCTTCCCGTCGGGCTTTCTTT.

This clonotype appeared many times. The CDR3 spells CASSLVPSGNNEQFF. The CDR3 DNA sequence: TGCGCCAGCAGCTTGGTACCTAGCGGAAACAATGAGCAGTTCTTC. This chain links TRBV5-1 with TRBJ2-1; TRBD2 matches at 7 bases. The length of the CDR3 is 15 residues. With 0 bases clipped from V and 5 bases from J, the junction kept 5 bases outside the gene matches. Germline assignment: CDR1 SGHRS and CDR2 YFSETQ.

In this sample, this clonotype turned up many times. V gene TRBV2 combines with J gene TRBJ1-1; no clear D gene. From germline, CDR1 is SNHLY and CDR2 FYNNEI. Trimming left V 7 bases short and J 6 bases short, with 12 bases between. The CDR3 has 12 amino acids. The CDR3 nucleotides are TGTGCCAGCATCACCCGGGCCCCTGAAGCTTTCTTT. Its translation is CASITRAPEAFF.

The chain links TRBV24-1 to TRBJ2-2; D not certain. The germline V gene encodes CDR1 KGHDR and CDR2 SFDVKD. The CDR3 is made up of 13 amino acids. V lost 1 base to trimming and J lost 13 bases, with 12 bases between them. CDR3 nucleotide sequence: TGTGCCACCAGTGATTTCACCGGCCCTTTGCTGTTTTTT. Translating it yields CATSDFTGPLLFF.

The sample holds many counts of this clonotype. The chain links TRBV10-3 to TRBJ2-3; D is unclear. Trimming shortened V by 3 bases and J by 4 bases, and 8 bases separated the two germline ends. Germline CDR1 and CDR2: ENHRY and SYGVKD. The CDR3 totals 13 residues. The CDR3 DNA follows: TGTGCCATCAGTGAAAGCCGGCCAGATACGCAGTATTTT. Translating gives CAISESRPDTQYF.

There are many counts of this clonotype. CDR3 nucleotide sequence: TGTGCCAGCAACTCGGGACACCTCGGAAACGAGCAGTACTTC. As protein: CASNSGHLGNEQYF. The chain has TRBV27 and TRBJ2-7; tentative D call: TRBD1 (6 bases). This CDR3 is built from 14 residues. Germline V gene sequence: CDR1 MNHEY, CDR2 SMNVEV (reference sequence). Deletions cut 7 bases from V and 5 bases from J, with 18 bases between.

This clonotype was seen ten or more times. The chain is built from TRBV7-9 and TRBJ2-1; 7 bases align to TRBD2. After removal of 5 bases from V and 0 bases from J, the junction contained 13 bases not matched to a gene. The CDR3 length is 18 residues. The germline V gene encodes CDR1 SEHNR and CDR2 FQNEAQ (reference sequence). Here the CDR3 DNA reads TGTGCCAGCAGCACTTCTTTTTTGGGGGAGGGCTCCTACAATGAGCAGTTCTTC. This gives the protein CASSTSFLGEGSYNEQFF. The full variable domain, completed using reference TRBV7-9 and TRBJ2-1, is DTGVSQNPRHKITKRGQNVTFRCDPISEHNRLYWYRQTLGQGPEFLTYFQNEAQLEKSRLLSDRFSAERPKGSFSTLEIQRTEQGDSAMYLCASSTSFLGEGSYNEQFFGPGTRLTVL.

This clonotype was observed many times. V gene TRBV5-1 combines with J gene TRBJ2-7; 9 positions match TRBD1. The CDR3 has 18 amino acids. Germline-derived CDR1 and CDR2 are SGHRS and YFSETQ. V gave up 0 bases and J gave up 5 bases; unmatched junction bases: 15. CDR3 nucleotide sequence: TGCGCCAGCAGCTTGGTGGCTCTTTTCCCCGGGACAGGGAACGAGCAGTACTTC. Translation: CASSLVALFPGTGNEQYF. Variable domain in full (rest from reference TRBV5-1 and TRBJ2-7): KAGVTQTPRYLIKTRGQQVTLSCSPISGHRSVSWYQQTPGQGLQFLFEYFSETQRNKGNFPGRFSGRQFSNSRSEMNVSTLELGDSALYLCASSLVALFPGTGNEQYFGPGTRLTVT.

This clonotype was recorded many times. The chain combines TRBV2 with TRBJ2-7, with 7 bases aligning to TRBD2. In germline, CDR1 is SNHLY, CDR2 FYNNEI. V lost 6 bases, J lost 6 bases, and 5 bases stayed unmatched. This CDR3 is built from 12 residues. The CDR3: CASSPAGLEQYF. As DNA, the CDR3 is TGTGCCAGCAGCCCAGCGGGACTCGAGCAGTACTTC.